The 18 T cell receptor beta chains reported below all come from one sample, sequenced in a study of blood T cell repertoires in COVID-19. The assay was immunoSEQ multiplex PCR, and TCRdb's table has in-frame clones only and misses some. Of about 140,000 clones in the sample, approximately 80% were seen once. Source material: PBMCs or T cells enriched from blood (not recorded which). These receptors came from a woman aged 18-30 years who had been exposed to COVID-19.

The chain uses TRBV21-1 and TRBJ2-2; TRBD1 reflects the table's D call only, with no check against the DNA. TRBV21-1 is a listed pseudogene. The CDR3 has 22 amino acids. DNA of the CDR3: TGTGCCAGCAGCACTTCGGGACAGGCGAATCCCTCTAACTTTACGAACACCGGGGAGCTGTTTTTT. It yields the protein CASSTSGQANPSNFTNTGELFF.

A note on this clone: This sample also contains other DNA sequences that code for the same CDR3. The chain joins TRBV10-3 to TRBJ2-3, with a tentative D call TRBD1 (6 bases). Trimming stripped 7 bases from V and 0 bases from J, with 14 bases between. Germline V gene sequence: CDR1 ENHRY, CDR2 SYGVKD. The CDR3 contains 15 residues. For the CDR3, the DNA is TGTGCCATCAAGGGGGAAAGAGAGAGCACAGATACGCAGTATTTT. It is translated as CAIKGERESTDTQYF.

The chain uses TRBV18 and TRBJ2-7, with D maybe TRBD1 (6 bases). V lost 6 bases and J lost 4, with 10 bases in between. CDR1 KGHSH and CDR2 LQKENI come from the germline V gene. This CDR3 comprises 12 residues. This CDR3 is CASSLTGYEQYF. The CDR3 nucleotides are TGTGCCAGCTCCCTAACAGGGTACGAGCAGTACTTC.

V gene TRBV2 combines with J gene TRBJ2-2; TRBD2 matches 13 bases. CDR3 length: 17 residues. Germline lookup yields CDR1 SNHLY and CDR2 FYNNEI. The junction had 13 bases not matched to a gene; V was cut back by 10 bases and J by 5 bases. CDR3 nucleotide sequence: TGTGCCACCCCTAAGACTAGCGGGAGGAAGTGGACCGGGGAGCTGTTTTTT. Protein sequence: CATPKTSGRKWTGELFF.

This clone was recorded only once. The V and J genes are TRBV7-8 and TRBJ2-3, with 7 bases lining up with TRBD2. The CDR3 runs 14 residues. The germline V gene has CDR1 SGHVS and CDR2 FQNEAQ. J was trimmed by 4 bases and V by 7 bases; bases with no gene match: 8. CDR3 in DNA: TGTGCCAGCATCAAGAATCGGGGGGCAGATACGCAGTATTTT. Residues: CASIKNRGADTQYF.

The V and J genes are TRBV4-1 and TRBJ2-7, with D maybe TRBD1 (5 bases). With 1 base removed from V and 0 bases from J, the gap between germline ends came to 16 bases. This CDR3 has 17 residues. From germline, CDR1 is MGHRA and CDR2 YSYEKL. CDR3 in amino acids: CASSQGGPLSGSYEQYF. For the CDR3, the DNA is TGCGCCAGCAGCCAAGGGGGCCCCCTCTCTGGCTCCTACGAGCAGTACTTC.

This sequence joins TRBV29-1 and TRBJ2-3; D is perhaps TRBD2 (6 bases). The CDR3 runs to 14 residues. Germline V lookup: CDR1 SQVTM, CDR2 ANQGSEA. V was shortened by 1 base and J by 4 bases, with 12 bases between the two germline ends. The CDR3 nucleotides are TGCAGCGTTGAAGCGTCGATAGCGGCAGATACGCAGTATTTT. It specifies CSVEASIAADTQYF.

The rearrangement links TRBV30 to TRBJ1-6; tentative D call: TRBD1 (6 bases). The V end was cut by 3 bases, the J end by 9 bases, with 12 bases between. Germline V gives CDR1 GTSNPN, CDR2 SVGIG (reference sequence). There are 13 residues in the CDR3. This chain's CDR3 is CAWRYRVSSPLHF. The CDR3 DNA is TGTGCCTGGAGGTACAGGGTTAGTTCACCCCTCCACTTT.

This clone was seen a single time. The genes are TRBV24-1 and TRBJ1-2; 7 nucleotides line up with TRBD1. J lost 8 bases, V lost 5 bases, and 19 bases had no gene match. Per the germline V gene, CDR1 is KGHDR and CDR2 is SFDVKD. This CDR3 spans 17 amino acids. Written as DNA, the CDR3 is TGTGCCACCAGTGCCAGCAAGAACAGGGGCCCCCTCTGGGGCTACACCTTC. Its protein is CATSASKNRGPLWGYTF.

V gene TRBV6-5 combines with J gene TRBJ1-6; D gene uncertain. The V and J ends lost 4 bases and 7 bases respectively, with 8 bases between them. This CDR3 spans 13 amino acids. Germline CDR1 is MNHEY and CDR2 is SVGAGI. As DNA, the CDR3 is TGTGCCAGCAGTTCGTTTAGCAATTCACCCCTCCACTTT. Protein sequence: CASSSFSNSPLHF.

This chain uses TRBV7-8 with TRBJ2-1; TRBD2 matches at 9 bases. The length of the CDR3 is 16 residues. Germline CDR1 SGHVS, CDR2 FQNEAQ. Trimming at V came to 2 bases and at J to 4 bases, leaving 6 bases not matched to a gene. In DNA, the CDR3 is TGTGCCAGCAGCTTAATGGTTGCGGGAGGGTACAATGAGCAGTTCTTC. It yields the protein CASSLMVAGGYNEQFF.

The chain joins TRBV9 to TRBJ2-1; TRBD1 agrees at 8 bases. Unmatched junction bases numbered 17, after V lost 2 bases and J lost 7 bases. In germline, CDR1 is SGDLS, CDR2 YYNGEE. The CDR3 contains 18 residues. The CDR3 nucleotides are TGTGCCAGCAGCGTCGGACCATACCTCTCGGACAGGGAGAATGAGCAGTTCTTC. Protein: CASSVGPYLSDRENEQFF. Based on the CDR3 plus reference TRBV9 and TRBJ2-1, the full variable domain is DSGVTQTPKHLITATGQRVTLRCSPRSGDLSVYWYQQSLDQGLQFLIQYYNGEERAKGNILERFSAQQFPDLHSELNLSSLELGDSALYFCASSVGPYLSDRENEQFFGPGTRLTVL.

The rearrangement links TRBV12-3 or TRBV12-4 to TRBJ1-3, with no clear D. Trimming left V 11 bases short and J 4 bases short, with 15 bases between. This CDR3 is 13 amino acids long. Written as DNA, the CDR3 is TGTGCCCTAAGGAAGGGAGGGGGAAACACCATATATTTT. Translating it yields CALRKGGGNTIYF.

The chain links TRBV27 to TRBJ2-3, with D unresolved. Trimming took off 2 bases at V and 5 bases at J, with 8 bases between the two ends. The CDR3 runs to 13 residues. The V gene's germline CDR1 is MNHEY and CDR2 SMNVEV (reference sequence). The DNA for the CDR3 is TGTGCCAGCAGTTTACTAGTACAAGATACGCAGTATTTT. Translating it yields CASSLLVQDTQYF.

V is TRBV25-1 and J is TRBJ2-7, with a possible D match to TRBD1 (6 bases). The CDR3 length is 14 residues. V lost 6 bases and J 5 bases, leaving 17 bases between the germline ends. The germline V gene encodes CDR1 MGHDK and CDR2 SYGVNS. CDR3 in DNA: TGTGCCAGCAGCGAAAGGGGGTCTGGTGACGAGCAGTACTTC. Protein: CASSERGSGDEQYF.

The table lists this clone with many counts. The V gene is TRBV10-1, the J gene TRBJ2-2, with TRBD1 matching 8 bases. The CDR3 runs to 14 residues. Trimming at V came to 6 bases and at J to 7 bases, leaving 7 bases not matched to a gene. Per the germline V gene, CDR1 is WNHNN and CDR2 is SYGVQD (reference sequence). The CDR3 region is CASSETGEVGELFF. CDR3 sequence (DNA): TGCGCCAGCAGCGAGACAGGGGAGGTCGGGGAGCTGTTTTTT.

The V and J genes are TRBV7-3 and TRBJ2-1; the match to TRBD2 covers 9 bases. The V gene's germline CDR1 is SGHTA and CDR2 FQGTGA. With 5 bases clipped from V and 4 bases from J, the junction kept 6 bases outside the gene matches. The CDR3 sequence is 15 residues long. The CDR3 is CASSPSGLAYNEQFF. DNA for the CDR3: TGTGCCAGCAGCCCAAGCGGACTAGCGTACAATGAGCAGTTCTTC.

V is TRBV30 and J is TRBJ1-2; D is possibly TRBD1 (6 bases). Germline values: CDR1 GTSNPN, CDR2 SVGIG (reference sequence). Deletions cut 3 bases from V and 14 bases from J, with 22 bases between. CDR3 length equals 13 residues. For the CDR3, the DNA is TGTGCCTGGAGCCGAGGGGGACAAGAAAAGAGGACCTTC. It is translated as CAWSRGGQEKRTF. The variable domain in full, completed from reference TRBV30 and TRBJ1-2, reads SQTIHQWPATLVQPVGSPLSLECTVEGTSNPNLYWYRQAAGRGLQLLFYSVGIGQISSEVPQNLSASRPQDRQFILSSKKLLLSDSGFYLCAWSRGGQEKRTFGSGTRLTVV.